The 32 T cell receptor beta chains listed next were all sequenced from one sample in a study of graft-versus-host responses after intestinal transplantation (dated by TCRdb to about 2021). Receptor amplification or capture employed the immunoSEQ multiplex PCR assay. As stored in TCRdb, this immuneACCESS dataset retains in-frame rearrangements with V and J assigned. A fraction of the clones does not appear; measured against another copy, unresolved V genes explain less than half of the discrepancy, and the remainder lacks a known reason. In this sample the table shows about 92,000 clones, less than 90% of which occur a single time. Roughly 17% of the sample is held by the ten biggest clonotypes. The antigens for these receptors are not known. The time point label, read with the paper, signifies: cells obtained before transplantation from donor or recipient. The specimen comprised unstimulated CD8+ T cells sorted from spleen or lymph node cells, sampled before intestinal transplant. Receptors originate from a human donor who received an intestinal transplant.

On this clone: Compared with germline, one end of the junction differs, possibly owing to a read error. The chain couples TRBV5-6 to TRBJ2-7, with D maybe TRBD2 (6 bases). This CDR3 region has 12 residues. Germline V CDR1 and CDR2: SGHDT, YYEEEE. CDR3 amino acids: CASSLGLLRRDF. For the CDR3, the DNA is TGTGCCAGCAGCTTGGGCCTCCTAAGGAGGGACTTC.

The chain combines TRBV10-2 with TRBJ2-1; D possibly uses TRBD1 or TRBD2 (5 bases each). The germline gives CDR1 WSHSY, CDR2 SAAADI. Deletions cut 2 bases from V and 6 bases from J, with 5 bases between. The CDR3 is 12 residues long. CDR3 residues: CASSEGTNEQFF. For the CDR3, the DNA is TGCGCCAGCAGTGAGGGGACCAATGAGCAGTTCTTC.

The chain uses TRBV11-2 and TRBJ2-1; 12 bases are shared with TRBD2. Per the germline V gene, CDR1 is SGHAT and CDR2 is FQNNGV. CDR3 length: 16 amino acids. The ends lost 8 bases at V and 0 bases at J; junction bases unmatched: 5. This chain's CDR3 is CASGGTSGFSYNEQFF. Here the CDR3 DNA reads TGTGCCAGCGGGGGGACTAGCGGGTTCTCCTACAATGAGCAGTTCTTC.

V and J are TRBV7-6 and TRBJ2-7, with D perhaps TRBD1 (6 bases). V was clipped by 5 bases and J by 4 bases, with 18 bases between them. Germline loops: CDR1 SGHVS, CDR2 FNYEAQ. The CDR3 contains 15 residues. The CDR3 DNA reads TGTGCCAGCAGCCTGGACCCGGGACAAGGATACGAGCAGTACTTC. This encodes CASSLDPGQGYEQYF.

The V call is TRBV6-1, the J call TRBJ1-5; a possible D gene is TRBD1 (5 bases). The length of the CDR3 is 15 residues. In germline, CDR1 is MNHNS, CDR2 SASEGT. Deletions cut 2 bases from V and 4 bases from J, with 12 bases between. The CDR3 DNA reads TGTGCCAGCAGTGAACTTCGGGGGACGAATCAGCCCCAGCATTTT. This translates into CASSELRGTNQPQHF.

V usage is TRBV5-6 and J usage is TRBJ2-7; 8 bases map to TRBD2. The germline V gene has CDR1 SGHDT and CDR2 YYEEEE. The CDR3 has 13 residues. V shed 8 bases and J 3 bases; nucleotides not matched to a gene: 7. The CDR3 sequence is CASQPSGSYEQYF. CDR3 nucleotides: TGTGCCAGTCAACCAAGCGGGAGCTACGAGCAGTACTTC.

The CDR3, as DNA: TGTGCCAGCAGGGGGGCTGGCTGGTTGACAGATACGCAGTATTTT. Its translation: CASRGAGWLTDTQYF. V usage is TRBV5-6 and J usage is TRBJ2-3; tentatively, D is TRBD1 (6 bases). V was cut by 5 bases and J by 3 bases, with 16 bases left in between. In germline, CDR1 is SGHDT, CDR2 YYEEEE. This CDR3 comprises 15 residues. The full variable domain, with the rest looked up from reference TRBV5-6 and TRBJ2-3, is DAGVTQSPTHLIKTRGQQVTLRCSPKSGHDTVSWYQQALGQGPQFIFQYYEEEERQRGNFPDRFSGHQFPNYSSELNVNALLLGDSALYLCASRGAGWLTDTQYFGPGTRLTVL.

The CDR3, as DNA: TGCGCCAGCAGCCGGTCTGGGGCCAACGTCCTGACTTTC. Translated, it gives CASSRSGANVLTF. The J gene is TRBJ2-6, the V gene TRBV4-1; no clear D gene. Germline V gene sequence: CDR1 MGHRA, CDR2 YSYEKL. The CDR3 totals 13 residues. V lost 4 bases and J 1 base, leaving 2 bases between the germline ends.

The rearrangement joins TRBV23-1 to TRBJ2-7; 8 bases map to TRBD2. TRBV23-1 is treated as an ORF (open reading frame) with a function not yet certain. V lost 3 bases and J lost 5; bases outside the gene matches: 3. The CDR3 length is 13 residues. The CDR3 reads CASSHSGEHEQYF. CDR3 bases: TGCGCCAGCAGTCATAGCGGGGAACACGAGCAGTACTTC.

The CDR3 coding sequence is TGTGCCAGCAGTCTAACAGGGGAGAGTTATGGCTACACCTTC. It codes for CASSLTGESYGYTF. The J gene is TRBJ1-2, the V gene TRBV27; 7 nucleotides agree with TRBD1. The CDR3 runs 14 residues. CDR1 MNHEY and CDR2 SMNVEV come from the germline V gene (reference sequence). Trimming cost V 5 bases and J 5 bases; bases outside gene matches: 8.

V usage is TRBV11-2 and J usage is TRBJ1-5, with D perhaps TRBD1 (6 bases). The CDR3 has 15 amino acids. V was cut by 3 bases and J by 5 bases, with 14 bases left in between. Germline CDR1 and CDR2: SGHAT and FQNNGV. CDR3 amino acids: CASSFSGGGDQPQHF. CDR3 DNA sequence: TGTGCCAGCAGCTTCTCAGGAGGGGGGGATCAGCCCCAGCATTTT.

This chain joins TRBV9 and TRBJ2-3; 8 bases line up with TRBD2. Trimming at V came to 4 bases and at J to 2 bases, leaving 9 bases not matched to a gene. The CDR3 totals 16 residues. Germline V lookup: CDR1 SGDLS, CDR2 YYNGEE. CDR3 nucleotide sequence: TGTGCCAGCAGCATAACGGGGGGGCAGATCACAGATACGCAGTATTTT. Translation gives CASSITGGQITDTQYF.

The chain uses TRBV4-1 and TRBJ1-5; tentatively, D is TRBD1 (5 bases). The length of the CDR3 is 17 residues. Germline loops: CDR1 MGHRA, CDR2 YSYEKL. Trimming removed 1 base from V and 1 base from J, with 14 bases in between. CDR3 nucleotides: TGCGCCAGCAGCCAAGGGGTGGGGGGAAGGAGCAATCAGCCCCAGCATTTT. It is translated as CASSQGVGGRSNQPQHF.

This chain uses TRBV19 with TRBJ2-1; D gene ambiguous. Germline CDR1 is LNHDA and CDR2 is SQIVND (reference sequence). The CDR3 is made up of 15 amino acids. With 7 bases removed from V and 3 bases from J, the gap between germline ends came to 16 bases. CDR3 in amino acids: CASTPDGQIYNEQFF. CDR3 DNA sequence: TGTGCCAGTACCCCGGACGGCCAGATCTACAATGAGCAGTTCTTC.

The chain joins TRBV28 to TRBJ2-7; 11 bases match TRBD1. The CDR3 covers 13 residues. Per the germline V gene, CDR1 is MDHEN and CDR2 is SYDVKM. V trimming: 6 bases; J trimming: 6 bases; junction bases outside the gene matches: 4. The CDR3 spells CASRDRGRGEQYF. The DNA of the CDR3 is TGTGCCAGCAGGGACAGGGGGCGCGGCGAGCAGTACTTC.

The V call is TRBV1, the J call TRBJ2-1. TRBV1 is reported as a pseudogene. The CDR3 totals 16 residues. The CDR3 bases are TGCACCAGCAGACTCGACTCCTACAGCTCCTACAATGAGCAGTTCTTC. Protein sequence: CTSRLDSYSSYNEQFF.

The rearrangement links TRBV4-1 to TRBJ2-7; the D gene is possibly TRBD2 (7 bases). The germline CDR1 and CDR2 sequences are MGHRA and YSYEKL. The germline V and J ends were trimmed by 0 bases and 6 bases, with 18 bases remaining between them. CDR3 size: 16 residues. The CDR3 protein is CASSQDHPRGAGEQYF. The CDR3 DNA reads as TGCGCCAGCAGCCAAGATCACCCTCGGGGGGCGGGCGAGCAGTACTTC.

This clone was seen more than once but under ten times. The chain couples TRBV6-5 to TRBJ2-7, with D unresolved. V was shortened by 0 bases and J by 0 bases, with 6 bases between the two germline ends. From germline, CDR1 is MNHEY and CDR2 SVGAGI. The CDR3 is made up of 14 amino acids. CDR3 amino acids: CASSYSWHSYEQYF. The CDR3 nucleotides read TGTGCCAGCAGTTACTCTTGGCACTCCTACGAGCAGTACTTC.

V gene TRBV5-4 combines with J gene TRBJ2-7, with TRBD2 identical over 7 bases. J gave up 3 bases and V 4 bases, and 22 bases lay outside the gene matches. Germline values: CDR1 SGHNT, CDR2 YYREEE (reference sequence). CDR3 length equals 19 residues. This CDR3 reads CASSLTGGSGTWLDYEQYF. The DNA for the CDR3 is TGTGCCAGCAGCCTAACCGGGGGAAGCGGGACGTGGTTGGACTACGAGCAGTACTTC.

The chain has TRBV7-9 and TRBJ1-5; D gene ambiguous. The length of the CDR3 is 14 residues. V lost 2 bases to trimming and J lost 5 bases, with 10 bases between them. Germline V CDR1 and CDR2: SEHNR, FQNEAQ (reference sequence). This CDR3 reads CASSLTGSDQPQHF. CDR3 bases: TGTGCCAGCAGCTTAACGGGTTCGGATCAGCCCCAGCATTTT.

This rearrangement joins TRBV6-5 to TRBJ1-6; TRBD1 matches at 9 bases. Germline CDR1 MNHEY, CDR2 SVGAGI. Trimming removed 6 bases from V and 6 bases from J; junction bases left unmatched: 3. The CDR3 has 14 residues. CDR3 region: CASSPGQGNSPLHF. DNA of the CDR3: TGTGCCAGCAGCCCGGGACAGGGTAATTCACCCCTCCACTTT.

The chain combines TRBV7-6 with TRBJ2-7; D uncertain. The CDR3 is 14 amino acids. V lost 5 bases, J lost 2 bases, and 13 bases lay in between. Looked up from germline, CDR1 is SGHVS and CDR2 is FNYEAQ. The CDR3 reads CASSPEHLAYEQYF. The CDR3 region has the DNA TGTGCCAGCAGCCCAGAACACCTAGCCTACGAGCAGTACTTC. Drawing the rest from reference TRBV7-6 and TRBJ2-7, the complete variable domain is GAGVSQSPRYKVTKRGQDVALRCDPISGHVSLYWYRQALGQGPEFLTYFNYEAQQDKSGLPNDRFSAERPEGSISTLTIQRTEQRDSAMYRCASSPEHLAYEQYFGPGTRLTVT.

A note on this clone: The same CDR3 can be traced to other DNA sequences in this sample. This chain uses TRBV18 with TRBJ2-7; weak D call: TRBD2 (6 bases). Germline CDR1 reads KGHSH; CDR2 reads LQKENI. Trimming took off 3 bases at V and 0 bases at J, with 6 bases between the two ends. The CDR3 consists of 13 residues. CDR3 in amino acids: CASSPSGSYEQYF. The CDR3 nucleotides read TGTGCCAGCTCACCTAGCGGCTCCTACGAGCAGTACTTC.

This clone was seen a handful of times. The rearrangement joins TRBV6-1 to TRBJ1-4; D possibly corresponds to TRBD1 (6 bases). V shed 4 bases and J shed 7 bases, with 13 bases lying between them. Germline loops: CDR1 MNHNS, CDR2 SASEGT. The CDR3 has 14 amino acids. The CDR3 spells CASSVPGGAEKLFF. In DNA form, the CDR3 reads TGTGCCAGCAGTGTTCCGGGGGGCGCTGAAAAACTGTTTTTT.

This chain joins TRBV19 and TRBJ2-7; possibly TRBD2 for D (7 bases). Per the germline V gene, CDR1 is LNHDA and CDR2 is SQIVND (reference sequence). Trimming removed 3 bases at V and 2 bases at J, with 11 bases between. The CDR3 extends over 14 amino acids. CDR3: CASSMGGPTYEQYF. The CDR3 DNA is TGTGCCAGTAGTATGGGGGGGCCAACCTACGAGCAGTACTTC.

The chain combines TRBV14 with TRBJ2-7; unclear D gene. The CDR3 consists of 15 residues. V was trimmed by 4 bases and J by 2 bases, leaving 15 bases between them. Germline CDR1 reads SGHDN; CDR2 reads FVKESK. The chain's CDR3 is CASSPPFGPTYEQYF. The CDR3 DNA reads TGTGCCAGCAGCCCCCCGTTTGGGCCAACCTACGAGCAGTACTTC.

The V and J genes are TRBV27 and TRBJ2-5; D is possibly TRBD2 (5 bases). The CDR3 has 14 residues. Germline V gene sequence: CDR1 MNHEY, CDR2 SMNVEV (reference sequence). Trimming took 3 bases from V and 4 from J, leaving 12 bases between them. The CDR3 spells CASSLLGSPETQYF. CDR3 DNA sequence: TGTGCCAGCAGTTTGCTTGGGAGCCCAGAGACCCAGTACTTC.

The chain recombines TRBV19 with TRBJ2-7; D unclear. This CDR3 is built from 12 residues. Deletions cut 1 base from V and 2 bases from J, with 3 bases between. Germline V gives CDR1 LNHDA, CDR2 SQIVND (reference sequence). CDR3: CASSIGPYEQYF. Here the CDR3 DNA reads TGTGCCAGTAGTATAGGACCCTACGAGCAGTACTTC.

The J gene is TRBJ2-7, the V gene TRBV5-5, with TRBD1 matching 7 bases. The CDR3 runs to 13 residues. The germline V gene encodes CDR1 SGHKS and CDR2 YYEKEE (reference sequence). The ends lost 2 bases at V and 2 bases at J; junction bases unmatched: 1. The CDR3 DNA is TGTGCCAGCAGCTTTGGGACAGCCTACGAGCAGTACTTC. It codes for CASSFGTAYEQYF.

This clone occurred a few times. The chain carries TRBV18 and TRBJ1-5, with TRBD1 matching 8 bases. The CDR3 has 17 residues. The V and J ends lost 5 bases and 5 bases, in that order; junction bases with no gene match: 14. Germline-derived CDR1 and CDR2 are KGHSH and LQKENI. CDR3 protein: CASSIKTWTGRDQPQHF. For the CDR3, the DNA is TGTGCCAGCTCAATCAAAACTTGGACAGGGAGGGATCAGCCCCAGCATTTT.

About this clone itself: The junction departs from germline at one end; a sequencing error may be responsible. This rearrangement joins TRBV6-5 to TRBJ2-7; 8 nucleotides line up with TRBD1. CDR1 and CDR2 from the germline V gene are MNHEY and SVGAGI. The CDR3 contains 11 residues. CDR3 residues: CASSGRTGHHF. The CDR3 nucleotides are TGTGCCAGCAGTGGACGGACAGGGCACCACTTC.

The V call is TRBV5-6, the J call TRBJ1-1; no reliable D call. The CDR3 is 17 amino acids. Germline CDR1 is SGHDT and CDR2 is YYEEEE. V shed 0 bases and J shed 5 bases, with 20 bases lying between them. CDR3: CASSLVNVGSRRTEAFF. CDR3 nucleotides: TGTGCCAGCAGCTTGGTGAACGTGGGTTCCCGAAGGACTGAAGCTTTCTTT. Full variable domain (rest looked up from reference TRBV5-6 and TRBJ1-1): DAGVTQSPTHLIKTRGQQVTLRCSPKSGHDTVSWYQQALGQGPQFIFQYYEEEERQRGNFPDRFSGHQFPNYSSELNVNALLLGDSALYLCASSLVNVGSRRTEAFFGQGTRLTVV.